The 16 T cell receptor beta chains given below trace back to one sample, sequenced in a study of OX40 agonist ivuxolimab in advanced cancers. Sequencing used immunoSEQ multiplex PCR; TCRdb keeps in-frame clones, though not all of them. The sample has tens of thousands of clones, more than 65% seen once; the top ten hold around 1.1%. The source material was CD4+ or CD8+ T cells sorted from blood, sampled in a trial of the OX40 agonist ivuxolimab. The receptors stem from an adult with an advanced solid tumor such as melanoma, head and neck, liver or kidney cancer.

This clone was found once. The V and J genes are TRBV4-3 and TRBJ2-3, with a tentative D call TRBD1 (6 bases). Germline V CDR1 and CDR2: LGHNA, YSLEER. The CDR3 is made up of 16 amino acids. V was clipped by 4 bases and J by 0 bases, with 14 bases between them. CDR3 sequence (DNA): TGCGCCAGCAGCCTGGGGGCCTATACAAGCACAGATACGCAGTATTTT. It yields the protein CASSLGAYTSTDTQYF.

This chain's CDR3 is CASRGTARGGYTF. For the CDR3, the DNA is TGTGCCAGCCGAGGGACAGCTCGAGGTGGCTACACCTTC. This chain connects TRBV27 to TRBJ1-2, with TRBD1 matching 7 bases. With V trimmed by 8 bases and J by 7 bases, 10 bases remained unmatched. This CDR3 region has 13 residues. Per the germline V gene, CDR1 is MNHEY and CDR2 is SMNVEV (reference sequence).

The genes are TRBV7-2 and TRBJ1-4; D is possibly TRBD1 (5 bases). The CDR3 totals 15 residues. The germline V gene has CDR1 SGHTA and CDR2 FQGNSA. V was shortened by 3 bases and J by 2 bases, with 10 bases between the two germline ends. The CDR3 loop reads CASSLGWGTNEKLFF. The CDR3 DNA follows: TGTGCCAGCAGCTTGGGGTGGGGGACTAATGAAAAACTGTTTTTT.

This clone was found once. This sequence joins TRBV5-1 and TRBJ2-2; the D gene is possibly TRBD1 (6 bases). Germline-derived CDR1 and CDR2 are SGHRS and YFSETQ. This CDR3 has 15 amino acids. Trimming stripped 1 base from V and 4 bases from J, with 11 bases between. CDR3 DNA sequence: TGCGCCAGCAGCTTGATGCAGGGGCTCACCGGGGAGCTGTTTTTT. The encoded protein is CASSLMQGLTGELFF. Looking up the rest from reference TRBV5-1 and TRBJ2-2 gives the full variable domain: KAGVTQTPRYLIKTRGQQVTLSCSPISGHRSVSWYQQTPGQGLQFLFEYFSETQRNKGNFPGRFSGRQFSNSRSEMNVSTLELGDSALYLCASSLMQGLTGELFFGEGSRLTVL.

The CDR3 loop reads CASSSPTADGNTIYF. In DNA, the CDR3 is TGTGCCAGCAGCTCCCCGACGGCCGACGGAAACACCATATATTTT. The chain employs TRBV5-5 and TRBJ1-3, with D hard to call. Per the germline V gene, CDR1 is SGHKS and CDR2 is YYEKEE (reference sequence). V was pared by 3 bases and J by 4 bases, with 14 bases between. This CDR3 has 15 amino acids.

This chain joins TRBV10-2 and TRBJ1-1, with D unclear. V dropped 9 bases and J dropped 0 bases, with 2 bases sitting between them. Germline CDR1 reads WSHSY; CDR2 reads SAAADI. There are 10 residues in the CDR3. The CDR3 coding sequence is TGCGCCAGAATGAACACTGAAGCTTTCTTT. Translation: CARMNTEAFF.

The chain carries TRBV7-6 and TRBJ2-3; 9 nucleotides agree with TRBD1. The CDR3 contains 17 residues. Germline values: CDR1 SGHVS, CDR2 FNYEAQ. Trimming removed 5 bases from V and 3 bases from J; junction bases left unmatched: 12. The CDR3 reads CASSPYPTGGRTDTQYF. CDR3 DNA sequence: TGTGCCAGCAGCCCTTACCCGACAGGGGGGAGGACAGATACGCAGTATTTT.

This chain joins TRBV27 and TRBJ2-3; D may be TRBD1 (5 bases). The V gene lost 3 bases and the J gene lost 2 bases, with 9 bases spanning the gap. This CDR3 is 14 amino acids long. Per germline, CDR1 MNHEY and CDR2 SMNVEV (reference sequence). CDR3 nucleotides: TGTGCCAGCAGTTTTAAGGGGTCCACAGATACGCAGTATTTT. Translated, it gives CASSFKGSTDTQYF.

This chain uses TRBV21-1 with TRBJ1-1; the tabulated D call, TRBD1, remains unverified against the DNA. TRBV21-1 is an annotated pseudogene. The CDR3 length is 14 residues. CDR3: CASSKLRGQPEAFF. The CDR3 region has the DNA TGTGCCAGCAGCAAATTGAGGGGACAGCCTGAAGCTTTCTTT.

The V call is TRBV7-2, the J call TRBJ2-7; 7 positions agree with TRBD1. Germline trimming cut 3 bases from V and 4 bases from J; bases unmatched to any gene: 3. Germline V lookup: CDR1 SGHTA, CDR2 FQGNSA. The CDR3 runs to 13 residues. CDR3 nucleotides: TGTGCCAGCAGCTTGTTGACAGGGTACGAGCAGTACTTC. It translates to CASSLLTGYEQYF.

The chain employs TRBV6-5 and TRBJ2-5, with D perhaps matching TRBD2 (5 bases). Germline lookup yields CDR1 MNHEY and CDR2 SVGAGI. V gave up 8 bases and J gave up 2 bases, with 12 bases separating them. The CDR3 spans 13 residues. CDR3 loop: CASARGRQETQYF. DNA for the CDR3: TGTGCCAGCGCTAGAGGGCGGCAAGAGACCCAGTACTTC.

The CDR3: CASSEAGADSYGYTF. The CDR3 DNA reads TGTGCCAGCAGTGAAGCGGGGGCAGATTCCTATGGCTACACCTTC. This chain uses TRBV6-1 with TRBJ1-2; TRBD1 might be the D (6 bases). CDR1 MNHNS and CDR2 SASEGT come from the germline V gene. V shed 0 bases and J shed 4 bases, with 12 bases lying between them. The CDR3 sequence is 15 residues long.

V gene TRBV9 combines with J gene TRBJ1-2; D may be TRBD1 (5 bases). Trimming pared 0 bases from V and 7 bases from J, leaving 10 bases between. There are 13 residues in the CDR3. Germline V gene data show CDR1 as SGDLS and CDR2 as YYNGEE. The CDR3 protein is CASSVEADSGYTF. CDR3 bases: TGTGCCAGCAGCGTAGAGGCTGACAGTGGCTACACCTTC.

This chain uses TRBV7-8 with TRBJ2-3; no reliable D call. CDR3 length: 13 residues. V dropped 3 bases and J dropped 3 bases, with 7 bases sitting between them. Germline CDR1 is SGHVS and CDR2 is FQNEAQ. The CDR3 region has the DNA TGTGCCAGCAGCTTGGACCTTACAGATACGCAGTATTTT. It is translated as CASSLDLTDTQYF. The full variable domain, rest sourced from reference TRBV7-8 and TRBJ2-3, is GAGVSQSPRYKVAKRGQDVALRCDPISGHVSLFWYQQALGQGPEFLTYFQNEAQLDKSGLPSDRFFAERPEGSVSTLKIQRTQQEDSAVYLCASSLDLTDTQYFGPGTRLTVL.

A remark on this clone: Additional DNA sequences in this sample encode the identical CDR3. CDR3 sequence (DNA): TGTGCCAGCAGCCCAGGGAGGGCTAACTATGGCTACACCTTC. Translation: CASSPGRANYGYTF. The rearrangement uses TRBV7-8 and TRBJ1-2, with D possibly being TRBD1 (5 bases). The CDR3 contains 14 residues. Trimming stripped 5 bases from V and 0 bases from J, with 10 bases between. Per the germline V gene, CDR1 is SGHVS and CDR2 is FQNEAQ.

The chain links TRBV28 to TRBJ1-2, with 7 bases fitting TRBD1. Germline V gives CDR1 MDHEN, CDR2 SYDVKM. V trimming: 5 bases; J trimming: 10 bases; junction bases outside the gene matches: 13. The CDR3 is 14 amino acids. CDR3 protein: CASSTGQALRIYTF. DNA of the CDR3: TGTGCCAGCAGTACTGGACAGGCCCTTAGGATCTACACCTTC.